This is a list of T cell receptor beta chains from one sample in a study of cytomegalovirus exposure and HLA in healthy donors. Data came from immunoSEQ multiplex PCR; TCRdb stores just in-frame clones and leaves some out. The table includes roughly 120,000 clones, 77% detected once. Source material: PBMCs. These receptors all come from a woman between 40 and 50 years old in good health and CMV-seropositive. CDR3s include the opening cysteine and the closing phenylalanine or tryptophan. The D gene is left open where the match is weak. A clone size is listed for some rows: how often the clone was seen (once, few, many), or a class if it is expanded.

CDR3 length: 15; V gene: TRBV7-2; J gene: TRBJ2-6; D gene: NA; clone size: NA; CDR3 DNA: TGTGCCAGCAGCCTCGGGGGATCTGGGGCCAACGTCCTGACTTTC; CDR3 protein: CASSLGGSGANVLTF
CDR3 length: 18; V gene: TRBV23-1; J gene: TRBJ1-5; D gene: TRBD1; clone size: NA; CDR3 DNA: TGCGCCAGCAGTCAGCCGGAATTCGACAGGGGGCGTAGGCAGCCCCAGCATTTT; CDR3 protein: CASSQPEFDRGRRQPQHF
CDR3 length: 16; V gene: TRBV6-5; J gene: TRBJ2-5; D gene: NA; clone size: NA; CDR3 DNA: TGTGCCAGCAGTTACCTTCCCCAGGGTATTGGGGAGACCCAGTACTTC; CDR3 protein: CASSYLPQGIGETQYF
CDR3 length: 15; V gene: TRBV29-1; J gene: TRBJ2-1; D gene: TRBD2; clone size: once; CDR3 DNA: TGCAGCGTTGAACTAGCGGGGGGGACCTACAATGAGCAGTTCTTC; CDR3 protein: CSVELAGGTYNEQFF
CDR3 length: 13; V gene: TRBV18; J gene: TRBJ2-7; D gene: NA; clone size: NA; CDR3 DNA: TGTGCCAGCTCACCACTAGCTAGGGGCGAGCAGTACTTC; CDR3 protein: CASSPLARGEQYF
CDR3 length: 12; V gene: TRBV29-1; J gene: TRBJ2-7; D gene: NA; clone size: NA; CDR3 DNA: TGCAGCGGAGGACAAAAGGGAGGCGAGCAGTACTTC; CDR3 protein: CSGGQKGGEQYF
CDR3 length: 13; V gene: TRBV6-5; J gene: TRBJ1-1; D gene: NA; clone size: few; CDR3 DNA: TGTGCCAGCAGGGCAGCGATGAACACTGAAGCTTTCTTT; CDR3 protein: CASRAAMNTEAFF
CDR3 length: 14; V gene: TRBV5-4; J gene: TRBJ2-5; D gene: TRBD1; clone size: NA; CDR3 DNA: TGTGCCAGCAGCGCCCGGGACAGGGGGGAGACCCAGTACTTC; CDR3 protein: CASSARDRGETQYF
CDR3 length: 13; V gene: TRBV6-1; J gene: TRBJ1-2; D gene: NA; clone size: NA; CDR3 DNA: TGTGCCAGCACCCGATCCCGCCAGTATGGCTACACCTTC; CDR3 protein: CASTRSRQYGYTF
CDR3 length: 16; V gene: TRBV6-6; J gene: TRBJ1-2; D gene: TRBD1; clone size: NA; CDR3 DNA: TGTGCCAGCAGTTATCATACGACAGGGGAGGACTATGGCTACACCTTC; CDR3 protein: CASSYHTTGEDYGYTF
CDR3 length: 14; V gene: TRBV19; J gene: TRBJ2-3; D gene: TRBD2; clone size: NA; CDR3 DNA: TGTGCCACGCGTGGCGGGAGTATTACAGATACGCAGTATTTT; CDR3 protein: CATRGGSITDTQYF
CDR3 length: 16; V gene: TRBV10-1; J gene: TRBJ2-7; D gene: NA; clone size: NA; CDR3 DNA: TGCGCCAGCAGTGAGCGGGACACTCCCCGTGGTAGCGAGCAGTACTTC; CDR3 protein: CASSERDTPRGSEQYF
CDR3 length: 15; V gene: TRBV11-2; J gene: TRBJ2-7; D gene: TRBD2; clone size: NA; CDR3 DNA: TGTGCCAGCAGCACCGGGACTAGCGGTAGCTACGAGCAGTACTTC; CDR3 protein: CASSTGTSGSYEQYF
CDR3 length: 13; V gene: TRBV10-1; J gene: TRBJ1-1; D gene: NA; clone size: NA; CDR3 DNA: TGCGCCAGCAGTGATGAGTTGAACACTGAAGCTTTCTTT; CDR3 protein: CASSDELNTEAFF
CDR3 length: 16; V gene: TRBV30; J gene: TRBJ2-7; D gene: TRBD1; clone size: NA; CDR3 DNA: TGTGCCTGGGACCCCCCAGGGGGCGGATTAAACTACGAGCAGTACTTC; CDR3 protein: CAWDPPGGGLNYEQYF
CDR3 length: 14; V gene: TRBV6-1; J gene: TRBJ2-5; D gene: TRBD1; clone size: NA; CDR3 DNA: TGTGCCAGCCATCCCACAGGGGGCGGGGAGACCCAGTACTTC; CDR3 protein: CASHPTGGGETQYF
CDR3 length: 14; V gene: TRBV5-6; J gene: TRBJ1-1; D gene: TRBD1; clone size: once; CDR3 DNA: TGTGCCAGCAGCTTGAAAGGGGGCTACACTGAAGCTTTCTTT; CDR3 protein: CASSLKGGYTEAFF
CDR3 length: 14; V gene: TRBV10-1; J gene: TRBJ2-7; D gene: NA; clone size: NA; CDR3 DNA: TGCGCCAGCAGTGTAGACCCGTTGCAGGGCGAGCAGTACTTC; CDR3 protein: CASSVDPLQGEQYF
CDR3 length: 15; V gene: TRBV9; J gene: TRBJ1-5; D gene: NA; clone size: once; CDR3 DNA: TGTGCCAGCAGCCTACGGGGGGGGAGCAATCAGCCCCAGCATTTT; CDR3 protein: CASSLRGGSNQPQHF
CDR3 length: 15; V gene: TRBV7-9; J gene: TRBJ2-2; D gene: NA; clone size: NA; CDR3 DNA: TGTGCCAGCCCCCCTATCTGGGGGGACACCGGGGAGCTGTTTTTT; CDR3 protein: CASPPIWGDTGELFF
CDR3 length: 14; V gene: TRBV19; J gene: TRBJ1-5; D gene: TRBD1; clone size: NA; CDR3 DNA: TGTGCCAGTAGAGAACAGGGGGCAAGAAAGCCCCAGCATTTT; CDR3 protein: CASREQGARKPQHF
CDR3 length: 18; V gene: TRBV21-1; J gene: TRBJ2-2; D gene: NA; clone size: NA; CDR3 DNA: TGTGCCAGCAGCAATCCTTTAGCGGGAGAAATACACACCGGGGAGCTGTTTTTT; CDR3 protein: CASSNPLAGEIHTGELFF
CDR3 length: 14; V gene: TRBV29-1; J gene: TRBJ2-7; D gene: TRBD2; clone size: once; CDR3 DNA: TGCAGCGTTGCGCGGCTAGCGGGCCCCGACGAGCAGTACTTC; CDR3 protein: CSVARLAGPDEQYF
CDR3 length: 13; V gene: TRBV5-1; J gene: TRBJ2-1; D gene: NA; clone size: NA; CDR3 DNA: TGCGCCAGCAGGAGTAGCGGCTACAATGAGCAGTTCTTC; CDR3 protein: CASRSSGYNEQFF
CDR3 length: 16; V gene: TRBV5-4; J gene: TRBJ1-3; D gene: NA; clone size: NA; CDR3 DNA: TGTGCCAGCACGGACGGACTCCCCTCCTCTGGAAACACCATATATTTT; CDR3 protein: CASTDGLPSSGNTIYF
CDR3 length: 17; V gene: TRBV7-9; J gene: TRBJ2-5; D gene: NA; clone size: NA; CDR3 DNA: TGTGCCAGCAGCTTTCGGTCACAGGCGATAACTCAAGAGACCCAGTACTTC; CDR3 protein: CASSFRSQAITQETQYF
CDR3 length: 17; V gene: TRBV7-2; J gene: TRBJ2-1; D gene: TRBD2; clone size: NA; CDR3 DNA: TGTGCCAGCAGCTTACGAATCGCGGGAGGTACCGGTAATGAGCAGTTCTTC; CDR3 protein: CASSLRIAGGTGNEQFF
CDR3 length: 16; V gene: TRBV28; J gene: TRBJ2-2; D gene: TRBD2; clone size: NA; CDR3 DNA: TGTGCCAGCAGTTCCCGAAGCGGGAGGGTAATCGGGGAGCTGTTTTTT; CDR3 protein: CASSSRSGRVIGELFF
CDR3 length: 13; V gene: TRBV7-8; J gene: TRBJ2-3; D gene: NA; clone size: NA; CDR3 DNA: TGTGCCAGCAGGGTAGCGGCCACAGATACGCAGTATTTT; CDR3 protein: CASRVAATDTQYF
CDR3 length: 13; V gene: TRBV10-1; J gene: TRBJ1-1; D gene: NA; clone size: once; CDR3 DNA: TGCGCCAGCAGTGAATCCGGGATCGCTGAAGCTTTCTTT; CDR3 protein: CASSESGIAEAFF
CDR3 length: 17; V gene: TRBV10-3; J gene: TRBJ2-7; D gene: TRBD2; clone size: once; CDR3 DNA: TGTGCCATCAGTGCGAACAAAGGGACTAGCGGGAACTACGAGCAGTACTTC; CDR3 protein: CAISANKGTSGNYEQYF
CDR3 length: 14; V gene: TRBV5-4; J gene: TRBJ2-7; D gene: NA; clone size: NA; CDR3 DNA: TGTGCCAGCAGCCCCGTGGGGGGCTCCTACGAGCAGTACTTC; CDR3 protein: CASSPVGGSYEQYF
CDR3 length: 15; V gene: TRBV19; J gene: TRBJ2-1; D gene: TRBD2; clone size: NA; CDR3 DNA: TGTGCCAGTAGTCACCGGACTAGCGGGAGTGATGAGCAGTTCTTC; CDR3 protein: CASSHRTSGSDEQFF
CDR3 length: 15; V gene: TRBV7-2; J gene: TRBJ2-5; D gene: NA; clone size: NA; CDR3 DNA: TGTGCCAGCAGCTTATACGGGGGAGTTCAAGAGGCCCAGTACTTC; CDR3 protein: CASSLYGGVQEAQYF
CDR3 length: 13; V gene: TRBV30; J gene: TRBJ1-5; D gene: NA; clone size: NA; CDR3 DNA: TGTGCCTGGAGTTTGCGCGAGAATCAGCCCCAGCATTTT; CDR3 protein: CAWSLRENQPQHF
CDR3 length: 18; V gene: TRBV15; J gene: TRBJ2-2; D gene: NA; clone size: NA; CDR3 DNA: TGTGCCACCAGCAGAGAATTCCTAGTGGGAGTGAGCACCGGGGAGCTGTTTTTT; CDR3 protein: CATSREFLVGVSTGELFF
CDR3 length: 15; V gene: TRBV4-2; J gene: TRBJ2-3; D gene: TRBD2; clone size: NA; CDR3 DNA: TGTGCCAGCCGCAAGTCACTAGCGGGGACAGATACGCAGTATTTT; CDR3 protein: CASRKSLAGTDTQYF
CDR3 length: 14; V gene: TRBV29-1; J gene: TRBJ1-4; D gene: TRBD1; clone size: NA; CDR3 DNA: TGCAGCGTTCCCTCGGACAGGTTTAATGAAAAACTGTTTTTT; CDR3 protein: CSVPSDRFNEKLFF
CDR3 length: 16; V gene: TRBV5-5; J gene: TRBJ1-4; D gene: NA; clone size: NA; CDR3 DNA: TGTGCCAGCAGCTCCACGACACAGGACGTTAATGAAAAACTGTTTTTT; CDR3 protein: CASSSTTQDVNEKLFF
CDR3 length: 15; V gene: TRBV28; J gene: TRBJ2-7; D gene: NA; clone size: NA; CDR3 DNA: TGTGCCAGCAGTTTAGGGGGGGGCGCGTTTTCCGAGCAGTACTTC; CDR3 protein: CASSLGGGAFSEQYF
CDR3 length: 15; V gene: TRBV28; J gene: TRBJ2-7; D gene: TRBD2; clone size: NA; CDR3 DNA: TGTGCCAGCAGCTACTGGACTAGCGGGAGCTACGAGCAGTACTTC; CDR3 protein: CASSYWTSGSYEQYF
CDR3 length: 15; V gene: TRBV6-1; J gene: TRBJ2-1; D gene: NA; clone size: few; CDR3 DNA: TGTGCCACTCCTTCCGGATCCGGGGAGTACAATGAGCAGTTCTTC; CDR3 protein: CATPSGSGEYNEQFF
CDR3 length: 16; V gene: TRBV9; J gene: TRBJ2-7; D gene: NA; clone size: once; CDR3 DNA: TGTGCCAGCAGCGCCGGCCCAAGCGCTATTACCTACGAGCAGTACTTC; CDR3 protein: CASSAGPSAITYEQYF
CDR3 length: 14; V gene: TRBV6-5; J gene: TRBJ2-2; D gene: NA; clone size: many; CDR3 DNA: TGTGCCAGCAGGGAGGGACCTGACACCGGGGAGCTGTTTTTT; CDR3 protein: CASREGPDTGELFF
CDR3 length: 13; V gene: TRBV2; J gene: TRBJ1-2; D gene: NA; clone size: NA; CDR3 DNA: TGTGCCAGCGGTCGTACAGGGCTTGGTGGCTACACCTTC; CDR3 protein: CASGRTGLGGYTF
CDR3 length: 12; V gene: TRBV27; J gene: TRBJ1-5; D gene: NA; clone size: NA; CDR3 DNA: TGTGCCAGCAGGACGGGGAATCAGCCCCAGCATTTT; CDR3 protein: CASRTGNQPQHF
CDR3 length: 17; V gene: TRBV7-8; J gene: TRBJ2-3; D gene: TRBD2; clone size: NA; CDR3 DNA: TGTGCCAGCAGCTTAAGGGTTCTAGCGGGAAGCGCAGATACGCAGTATTTT; CDR3 protein: CASSLRVLAGSADTQYF